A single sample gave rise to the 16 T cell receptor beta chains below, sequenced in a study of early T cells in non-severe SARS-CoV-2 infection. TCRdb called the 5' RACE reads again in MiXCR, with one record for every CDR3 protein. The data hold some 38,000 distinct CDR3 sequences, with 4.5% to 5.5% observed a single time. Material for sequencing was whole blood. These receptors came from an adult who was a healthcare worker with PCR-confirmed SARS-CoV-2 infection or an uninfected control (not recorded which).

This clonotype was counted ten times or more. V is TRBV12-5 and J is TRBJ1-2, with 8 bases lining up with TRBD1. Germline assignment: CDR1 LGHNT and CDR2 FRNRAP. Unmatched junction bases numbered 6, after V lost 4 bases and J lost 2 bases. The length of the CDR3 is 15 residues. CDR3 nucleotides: TGTGCTAGTGGTTCCCCGACAGGGGTGAACTATGGCTACACCTTC. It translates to CASGSPTGVNYGYTF.

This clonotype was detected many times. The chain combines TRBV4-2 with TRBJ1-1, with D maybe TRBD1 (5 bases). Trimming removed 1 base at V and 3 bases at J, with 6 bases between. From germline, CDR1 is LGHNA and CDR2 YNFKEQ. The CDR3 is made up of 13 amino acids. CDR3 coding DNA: TGTGCCAGCAGCCAAGCGGGGGACACTGAAGCTTTCTTT. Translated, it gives CASSQAGDTEAFF.

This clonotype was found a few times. The CDR3: CSAPQSRGSNTQYF. For the CDR3, the DNA is TGCAGTGCTCCCCAGAGTCGGGGCTCAAATACGCAGTATTTT. The chain couples TRBV20-1 to TRBJ2-3, with D perhaps assigned TRBD1 or TRBD2 (5 bases each). This CDR3 has 14 residues. The germline V and J ends were trimmed by 5 bases and 7 bases, with 19 bases remaining between them. In germline, CDR1 is DFQATT, CDR2 SNEGSKA (reference sequence).

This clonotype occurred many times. The CDR3 loop reads CASSRTGELYGYTF. CDR3 DNA: TGTGCCAGTAGTAGGACAGGGGAGCTCTATGGCTACACCTTC. V gene TRBV19 combines with J gene TRBJ1-2, with TRBD1 identical over 9 bases. V was pared by 4 bases and J by 4 bases, with 4 bases of the junction left unmatched. Looked up from germline, CDR1 is LNHDA and CDR2 is SQIVND (reference sequence). The CDR3 has 14 residues.

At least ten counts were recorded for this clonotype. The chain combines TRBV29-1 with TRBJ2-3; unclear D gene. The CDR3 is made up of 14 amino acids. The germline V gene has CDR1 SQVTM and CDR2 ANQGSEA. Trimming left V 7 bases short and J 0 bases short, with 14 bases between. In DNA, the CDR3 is TGCAGCGCCACAAGCCAATCTAGCACAGATACGCAGTATTTT. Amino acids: CSATSQSSTDTQYF.

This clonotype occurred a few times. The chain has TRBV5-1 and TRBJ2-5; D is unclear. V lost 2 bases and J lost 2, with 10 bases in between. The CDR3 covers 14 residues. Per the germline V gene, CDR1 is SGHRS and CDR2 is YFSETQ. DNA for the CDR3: TGCGCCAGCAGCTTCATTCTGGGACAAGAGACCCAGTACTTC. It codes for CASSFILGQETQYF.

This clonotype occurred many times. The CDR3 here is CASSITSSGANVLTF. DNA of the CDR3: TGTGCCAGCAGTATTACTAGTTCTGGGGCCAACGTCCTGACTTTC. The chain couples TRBV7-2 to TRBJ2-6, with a possible D match to TRBD2 (5 bases). The CDR3 has 15 amino acids. V was pared by 6 bases and J by 1 base, with 10 bases between. The V gene's germline CDR1 is SGHTA and CDR2 FQGNSA.

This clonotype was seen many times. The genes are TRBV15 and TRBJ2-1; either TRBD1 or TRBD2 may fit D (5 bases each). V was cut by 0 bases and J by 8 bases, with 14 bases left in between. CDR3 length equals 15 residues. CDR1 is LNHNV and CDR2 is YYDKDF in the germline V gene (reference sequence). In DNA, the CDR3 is TGTGCCACCAGCAGAGATGCGAGGGGCCGGGATGAGCAGTTCTTC. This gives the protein CATSRDARGRDEQFF.

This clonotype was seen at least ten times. For the CDR3, the DNA is TGTGCCACCAGTGATTCGGGGGGCACGGATGAGCAGTTCTTC. It is translated as CATSDSGGTDEQFF. J is TRBJ2-1 and V is TRBV24-1; possible D gene TRBD2, 7 bases. CDR1 is KGHDR, CDR2 SFDVKD, per germline. V was cut by 2 bases and J by 8 bases, with 12 bases left in between. CDR3 length equals 14 residues.

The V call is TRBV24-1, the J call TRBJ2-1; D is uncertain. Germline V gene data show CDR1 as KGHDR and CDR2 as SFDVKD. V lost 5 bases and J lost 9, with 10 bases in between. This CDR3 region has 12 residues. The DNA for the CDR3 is TGTGCCACCAGTGGGGCAGCCACTGAGCAGTTCTTC. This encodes CATSGAATEQFF.

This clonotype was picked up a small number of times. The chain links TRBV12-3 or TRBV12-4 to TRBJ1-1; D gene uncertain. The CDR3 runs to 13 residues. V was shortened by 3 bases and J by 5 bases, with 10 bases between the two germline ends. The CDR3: CASSFEVWTEAFF. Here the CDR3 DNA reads TGTGCCAGCAGTTTTGAGGTTTGGACTGAAGCTTTCTTT.

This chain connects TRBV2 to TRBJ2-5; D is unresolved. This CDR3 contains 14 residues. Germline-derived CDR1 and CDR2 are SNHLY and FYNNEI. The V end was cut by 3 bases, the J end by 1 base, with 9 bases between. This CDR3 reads CASSDLEAQETQYF. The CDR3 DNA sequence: TGTGCCAGCAGTGATCTTGAGGCCCAAGAGACCCAGTACTTC.

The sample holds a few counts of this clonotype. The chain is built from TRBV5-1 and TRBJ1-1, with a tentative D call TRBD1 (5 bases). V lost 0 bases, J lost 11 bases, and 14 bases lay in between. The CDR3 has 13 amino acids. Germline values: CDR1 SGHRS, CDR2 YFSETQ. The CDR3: CASSLGEAGPAFF. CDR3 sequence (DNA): TGCGCCAGCAGCTTGGGGGAGGCAGGGCCGGCTTTCTTT.

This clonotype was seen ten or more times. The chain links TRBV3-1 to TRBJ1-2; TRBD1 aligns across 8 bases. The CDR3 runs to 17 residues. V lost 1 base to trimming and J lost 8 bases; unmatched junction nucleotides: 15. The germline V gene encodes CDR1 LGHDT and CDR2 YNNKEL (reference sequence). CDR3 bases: TGTGCCAGCAGCCAAGGCTCCAGGGGGCCGCTGCTGCGAGGCTACACCTTC. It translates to CASSQGSRGPLLRGYTF.

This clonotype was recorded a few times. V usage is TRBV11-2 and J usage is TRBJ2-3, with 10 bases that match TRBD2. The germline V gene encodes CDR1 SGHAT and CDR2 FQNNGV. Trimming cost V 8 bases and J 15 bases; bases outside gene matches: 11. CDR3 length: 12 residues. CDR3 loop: CASAEPGLAPYF. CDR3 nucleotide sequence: TGTGCCAGCGCCGAACCGGGACTAGCGCCCTATTTT.

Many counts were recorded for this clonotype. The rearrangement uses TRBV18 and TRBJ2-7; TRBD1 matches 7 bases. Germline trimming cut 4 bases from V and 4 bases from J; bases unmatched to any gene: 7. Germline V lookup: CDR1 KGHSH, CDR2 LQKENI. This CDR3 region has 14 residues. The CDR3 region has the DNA TGTGCCAGCTCACAAGACAGGGCGTCGTACGAGCAGTACTTC. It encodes CASSQDRASYEQYF.